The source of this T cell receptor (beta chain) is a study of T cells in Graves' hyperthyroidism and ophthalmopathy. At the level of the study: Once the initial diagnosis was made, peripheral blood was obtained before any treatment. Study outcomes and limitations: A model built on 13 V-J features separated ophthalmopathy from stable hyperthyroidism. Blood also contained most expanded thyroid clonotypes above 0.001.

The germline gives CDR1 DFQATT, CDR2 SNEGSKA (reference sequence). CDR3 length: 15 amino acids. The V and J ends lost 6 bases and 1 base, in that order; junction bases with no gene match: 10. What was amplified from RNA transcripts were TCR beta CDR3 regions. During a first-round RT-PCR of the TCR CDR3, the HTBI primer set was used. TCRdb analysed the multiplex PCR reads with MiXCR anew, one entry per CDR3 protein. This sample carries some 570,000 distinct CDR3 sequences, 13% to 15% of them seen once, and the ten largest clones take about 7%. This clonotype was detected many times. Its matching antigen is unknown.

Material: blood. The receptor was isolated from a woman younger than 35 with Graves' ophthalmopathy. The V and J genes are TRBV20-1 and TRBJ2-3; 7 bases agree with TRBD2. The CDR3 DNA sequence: TGCAGTGCCCCGAATAGCGGGCCTCGCACAGATACGCAGTATTTT. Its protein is CSAPNSGPRTDTQYF.